One sample yielded the 29 T cell receptor beta chains listed below, sequenced in a study of T cells in Graves' hyperthyroidism and ophthalmopathy. It was RNA transcripts that yielded the amplified TCR beta CDR3 regions. Primed by the HTBI set, a first-round RT-PCR was run on the TCR CDR3. TCRdb passed the multiplex PCR reads through MiXCR, listing each CDR3 protein once. The data contain hundreds of thousands of distinct CDR3 sequences, approximately 13% of them seen just once; the ten biggest clones take up around 9.2%. Sample: blood. The source of these receptors is a woman younger than 35 with Graves' hyperthyroidism.

This clonotype was seen at least ten times. The V and J genes are TRBV28 and TRBJ1-1; a weak D match, TRBD1 (5 bases). V lost 4 bases, J lost 2 bases, and 17 bases lay in between. The CDR3 loop spans 16 amino acids. Germline CDR1 is MDHEN and CDR2 is SYDVKM. CDR3 in amino acids: CASSSPRGRANTEAFF. For the CDR3, the DNA is TGTGCCAGCAGTTCACCTAGGGGTAGGGCCAACACTGAAGCTTTCTTT.

This clonotype has at least ten counts. This sequence joins TRBV6-1 and TRBJ2-7; 7 bases line up with TRBD2. V shed 8 bases and J 1 base; nucleotides not matched to a gene: 5. The V gene's germline CDR1 is MNHNS and CDR2 SASEGT. The CDR3 loop spans 13 amino acids. The CDR3 is CASDPGLSYEQYF. CDR3 DNA: TGTGCCAGCGACCCGGGACTATCCTACGAGCAGTACTTC.

This clonotype was counted at least ten times. The V call is TRBV12-3 or TRBV12-4, the J call TRBJ1-5, with D tentatively TRBD1 (6 bases). This CDR3 comprises 14 residues. Deletions cut 4 bases from V and 6 bases from J, with 13 bases between. Here the CDR3 DNA reads TGTGCCAGCAGTTCATTACAGGGAATTCAGCCCCAGCATTTT. Translated, it gives CASSSLQGIQPQHF.

This clonotype was recorded a few times. DNA of the CDR3: TGCGCCAGCAGCCACTCAGAGTTTGCAGATACGCAGTATTTT. It translates to CASSHSEFADTQYF. The chain links TRBV4-1 to TRBJ2-3, with D hard to call. The CDR3 is made up of 14 amino acids. V was trimmed by 3 bases and J by 4 bases, leaving 11 bases between them. CDR1 and CDR2 (germline): MGHRA, YSYEKL.

This clonotype was counted ten times or more. V gene TRBV6-2 or TRBV6-3 combines with J gene TRBJ2-7; TRBD1 matches at 8 bases. Trimming took 6 bases from V and 4 from J; bases not matched to a gene: 11. The germline V gene has CDR1 MNHEY and CDR2 SVGEGT. The CDR3 sequence is 15 residues long. The CDR3 nucleotides are TGTGCCAGCAGCCATCGACAGGGGCGATTATACGAGCAGTACTTC. Translated, it gives CASSHRQGRLYEQYF.

In its sample, this clonotype was seen many times. V gene TRBV4-2 combines with J gene TRBJ2-7, with 7 positions matching TRBD2. V lost 0 bases to trimming and J lost 4 bases; unmatched junction nucleotides: 18. The CDR3 totals 19 residues. Germline CDR1 reads LGHNA; CDR2 reads YNFKEQ. Here the CDR3 reads CASSQDVRPLAAYYYEQYF. In DNA, the CDR3 is TGTGCCAGCAGCCAAGATGTCAGGCCCCTAGCGGCCTACTATTACGAGCAGTACTTC.

Comments on this clonotype: No DNA is shown, since the ends of the CDR3 on it are uncertain; the CDR3 is the one TCRdb lists. This chain links TRBV11-2 with TRBJ2-2; TRBD2, the D gene given by the table, was not confirmed from the DNA. The CDR3 adds up to 20 amino acids, both ends counted. Germline V gives CDR1 SGHAT, CDR2 FQNNGV. The CDR3 spells CASSSFFGLAGGKDTGELFF.

This clonotype was recorded a few times. The chain is built from TRBV19 and TRBJ2-1; a possible D gene is TRBD2 (6 bases). CDR1 and CDR2 from the germline V gene are LNHDA and SQIVND (reference sequence). This CDR3 spans 14 amino acids. The V end was cut by 10 bases, the J end by 4 bases, with 17 bases between. The CDR3 DNA reads TGTGCCACCGCCGTGGCTAGCGAATACAATGAGCAGTTCTTC. Its translation: CATAVASEYNEQFF.

This clonotype appeared a few times. This chain connects TRBV10-3 to TRBJ2-1, with 12 bases matching TRBD2. V dropped 4 bases and J dropped 9; count of bases not matched to a gene: 7. The CDR3 runs to 15 residues. Germline CDR1 is ENHRY and CDR2 is SYGVKD. CDR3 protein: CAISGLAGGTREQFF. Here the CDR3 DNA reads TGTGCCATCAGTGGGCTAGCGGGAGGGACCCGTGAGCAGTTCTTC.

The gene calls are TRBV27 and TRBJ2-7, with TRBD2 identical over 13 bases. Looked up from germline, CDR1 is MNHEY and CDR2 is SMNVEV (reference sequence). The CDR3 has 18 residues. V lost 2 bases to trimming and J lost 2 bases; unmatched junction nucleotides: 9. The CDR3 loop is CASSLRQGLAGRAYEQYF. The CDR3 DNA is TGTGCCAGCAGTTTACGTCAGGGACTAGCGGGAAGAGCCTACGAGCAGTACTTC.

With regard to this clonotype: One end of the junction is discordant with germline, which a read error may explain. The chain employs TRBV10-3 and TRBJ2-3, with 11 bases lining up with TRBD2. Germline CDR1 is ENHRY and CDR2 is SYGVKD. The CDR3 totals 15 residues. The CDR3 reads CALSGSGGASDTQYF. CDR3 nucleotides: TGTGCCCTCAGTGGTAGCGGGGGGGCATCAGATACGCAGTATTTT.

This clonotype came up a few times. The chain couples TRBV7-2 to TRBJ2-7, with D uncertain. The CDR3 loop spans 13 amino acids. V lost 0 bases and J lost 2, with 5 bases in between. Germline CDR1 reads SGHTA; CDR2 reads FQGNSA. CDR3 amino acids: CASSLALTYEQYF. In DNA form, the CDR3 reads TGTGCCAGCAGCTTAGCGCTAACCTACGAGCAGTACTTC.

This clonotype was recorded once. V gene TRBV6-2 or TRBV6-3 combines with J gene TRBJ2-3; 7 bases map to TRBD1. Germline V gene data show CDR1 as MNHEY and CDR2 as SVGEGT. Unmatched junction bases numbered 10, after V lost 5 bases and J lost 5 bases. The CDR3 length is 15 residues. The CDR3 DNA follows: TGTGCCAGCAGTAAACCGGACAGGCCGGGAGATACGCAGTATTTT. It is translated as CASSKPDRPGDTQYF.

In this sample, this clonotype turned up many times. The chain has TRBV10-3 and TRBJ1-2, with a possible D match to TRBD1 (5 bases). In germline, CDR1 is ENHRY, CDR2 SYGVKD. The CDR3 is made up of 14 amino acids. With 8 bases removed from V and 8 bases from J, the gap between germline ends came to 21 bases. The CDR3 is CAISPGEKTAGYTF. CDR3 coding DNA: TGTGCCATCTCTCCGGGGGAAAAGACGGCGGGCTACACCTTC.

This clonotype was picked up many times. The chain combines TRBV6-6 with TRBJ1-5; 10 nucleotides align to TRBD1. The CDR3 is made up of 17 amino acids. Germline loops: CDR1 MNHNY, CDR2 SVGAGI (reference sequence). Trimming removed 2 bases from V and 2 bases from J; junction bases left unmatched: 6. The CDR3 nucleotides read TGTGCCAGCAGTTACGACAGGGGGCGAGGAGGCAATCAGCCCCAGCATTTT. This sequence encodes CASSYDRGRGGNQPQHF.

This clonotype appeared many times. The chain carries TRBV20-1 and TRBJ2-1, with 8 bases aligning to TRBD1. J was trimmed by 8 bases and V by 5 bases; bases with no gene match: 8. This CDR3 spans 13 amino acids. Germline loops: CDR1 DFQATT, CDR2 SNEGSKA (reference sequence). The CDR3 DNA is TGCAGTGCTTCGAGGGACAGGTTGTATGAGCAGTTCTTC. It encodes CSASRDRLYEQFF.

This clonotype was recorded many times. CDR3 amino acids: CASSEQGQGGQPQHF. CDR3 nucleotide sequence: TGTGCCAGCAGTGAACAAGGCCAGGGAGGGCAGCCCCAGCATTTT. The gene calls are TRBV6-1 and TRBJ1-5; TRBD1 might be the D (5 bases). The CDR3 consists of 15 residues. V was clipped by 2 bases and J by 7 bases, with 15 bases between them. The germline V gene encodes CDR1 MNHNS and CDR2 SASEGT.

To note about this clonotype: The germline gene is not matched at one end of the junction; a read error may be the cause. This chain connects TRBV2 to TRBJ1-4; D may be TRBD1 (5 bases). The CDR3 runs 14 residues. Germline V gene sequence: CDR1 SNHLY, CDR2 FYNNEI. CDR3: CASSSDMAEEKLFF. CDR3 in DNA: TGCGCCAGCAGCTCGGACATGGCCGAGGAAAAACTGTTTTTT. The full variable domain, with the rest looked up from reference TRBV2 and TRBJ1-4, is EPEVTQTPSHQVTQMGQEVILRCVPISNHLYFYWYRQILGQKVEFLVSFYNNEISEKSEIFDDQFSVERPDGSNFTLKIRSTKLEDSAMYFCASSSDMAEEKLFFGSGTQLSVL.

This clonotype came up a few times. A much bigger clone sits one base away, suggesting this may be a read error. The rearrangement joins TRBV28 to TRBJ1-2; TRBD1 matches 7 bases. V lost 3 bases to trimming and J lost 5 bases; unmatched junction nucleotides: 6. This CDR3 comprises 14 residues. The germline V gene has CDR1 MDHEN and CDR2 SYDVKM. The CDR3 sequence: CASSLETGKYGYTF. The CDR3 DNA is TGTGCCAGCAGTTTGGAGACAGGGAAATATGGCTACACCTTC.

The chain links TRBV5-4 to TRBJ2-5; 7 nucleotides match TRBD2. The V and J ends lost 4 bases and 1 base, in that order; junction bases with no gene match: 7. Looked up from germline, CDR1 is SGHNT and CDR2 is YYREEE (reference sequence). The CDR3 loop spans 15 amino acids. CDR3 DNA: TGTGCCAGCAGCACCTTAGCGGGCCCCCAAGAGACCCAGTACTTC. Translation gives CASSTLAGPQETQYF.

This chain joins TRBV13 and TRBJ2-1; 10 bases align to TRBD2. The germline V gene encodes CDR1 PRHDT and CDR2 FYEKMQ (reference sequence). Germline trimming cut 8 bases from V and 9 bases from J; bases unmatched to any gene: 16. The CDR3 covers 16 residues. CDR3 sequence reads: CASSLGAGGPSFEQFF. In nucleotides, the CDR3 is TGTGCCAGCTCCCTGGGAGCGGGGGGGCCGTCATTTGAGCAGTTCTTC. Looking up the rest from reference TRBV13 and TRBJ2-1 gives the full variable domain: AAGVIQSPRHLIKEKRETATLKCYPIPRHDTVYWYQQGPGQDPQFLISFYEKMQSDKGSIPDRFSAQQFSDYHSELNMSSLELGDSALYFCASSLGAGGPSFEQFFGPGTRLTVL.

There are many counts of this clonotype. This chain uses TRBV20-1 with TRBJ1-2; D unresolved. The CDR3 has 12 residues. The V gene lost 8 bases and the J gene lost 3 bases, with 13 bases spanning the gap. CDR1 is DFQATT and CDR2 is SNEGSKA in the germline V gene (reference sequence). The CDR3, as DNA: TGCAGTACCGGAGGGAGAGACTATGGCTACACCTTC. It yields the protein CSTGGRDYGYTF.

This clonotype was seen a handful of times. This chain links TRBV12-3 or TRBV12-4 with TRBJ2-7; D possibly uses TRBD1 or TRBD2 (6 bases each). V lost 5 bases and J 0 bases, leaving 14 bases between the germline ends. The CDR3 extends over 15 amino acids. CDR3 sequence: CASSPAGQISYEQYF. CDR3 in DNA: TGTGCCAGCAGTCCCGCGGGACAAATCTCCTACGAGCAGTACTTC.

This clonotype showed up many times. The V and J genes are TRBV2 and TRBJ2-3; the match to TRBD1 covers 9 bases. CDR3 size: 15 residues. V shed 5 bases and J 2 bases; nucleotides not matched to a gene: 5. CDR1 and CDR2 from the germline V gene are SNHLY and FYNNEI. CDR3 protein: CASSRGTGNTDTQYF. The CDR3 DNA sequence: TGTGCCAGCAGTCGTGGGACAGGGAACACAGATACGCAGTATTTT.

At least ten counts were recorded for this clonotype. The chain couples TRBV5-4 to TRBJ2-5, with D possibly being TRBD1 (6 bases). From germline, CDR1 is SGHNT and CDR2 YYREEE (reference sequence). The germline V and J ends were trimmed by 4 bases and 7 bases, with 17 bases remaining between them. The CDR3 is 14 residues long. CDR3: CASSPGTRIGTQYF. The CDR3, as DNA: TGTGCCAGCAGCCCCGGGACACGCATAGGGACCCAGTACTTC.

This clonotype was recorded many times. The chain carries TRBV20-1 and TRBJ2-3; 12 nucleotides line up with TRBD2. Germline V gives CDR1 DFQATT, CDR2 SNEGSKA (reference sequence). The ends lost 1 base at V and 5 bases at J; junction bases unmatched: 7. This CDR3 spans 16 amino acids. The CDR3 bases are TGCAGTGCTAGAGGGGCTAGCGGGAGGGCCCTAGATACGCAGTATTTT. It is translated as CSARGASGRALDTQYF.

The table lists this clonotype with many counts. The V call is TRBV5-1, the J call TRBJ1-2; 9 bases align to TRBD1. This CDR3 contains 15 residues. Germline V gene data show CDR1 as SGHRS and CDR2 as YFSETQ. V was clipped by 4 bases and J by 6 bases; unmatched bases: 10. Written as DNA, the CDR3 is TGCGCCAGCAGCCCCCCCCCCGGGACAGGGAATGGCTACACCTTC. This sequence encodes CASSPPPGTGNGYTF.

There are many counts of this clonotype. The chain has TRBV28 and TRBJ2-3; tentatively, D is TRBD1 (6 bases). CDR1 and CDR2 from the germline V gene are MDHEN and SYDVKM. The CDR3 has 15 amino acids. The V end lost 3 bases, the J end lost 5 bases, and 15 bases lay between the germline ends. CDR3 DNA: TGTGCCAGCAGTTTGGAACAGGGTGCGGGAGATACGCAGTATTTT. As protein: CASSLEQGAGDTQYF.

Ten or more counts support this clonotype. The rearrangement links TRBV15 to TRBJ1-1; 7 nucleotides agree with TRBD1. The CDR3 loop spans 15 amino acids. With 1 base clipped from V and 3 bases from J, the junction kept 5 bases outside the gene matches. CDR1 is LNHNV and CDR2 is YYDKDF in the germline V gene (reference sequence). The CDR3 DNA follows: TGTGCCACCAGCAGAGGACAGGGAGGGGACACTGAAGCTTTCTTT. This sequence encodes CATSRGQGGDTEAFF.